This TCR beta chain was found in a study of blood T cells in healthy people across ages. Alongside a J-beta primer mix, a sample-barcoded 5' primer served in a second PCR lasting roughly 6 to 11 cycles. TCRdb fed the 5' RACE reads into MiXCR, producing one record per CDR3 protein. The sample contains some 1,500,000 distinct CDR3 sequences, less than 45% of which appear only once. This CDR3 has 16 residues. This clonotype was recorded once. The junction departs from germline at one end; a sequencing error may be responsible. V usage is TRBV12-3 or TRBV12-4 and J usage is TRBJ2-3, with TRBD2 matching over 7 bases. The sequenced sample consisted of blood. This TCR derives from a woman between 18 and 29 years old in good health. Here the CDR3 DNA reads TGTGCCAGCAGTTTAGACCAGGGCGGGAGCACGGATACGCAGTATTTT. Its translation: CASSLDQGGSTDTQYF.